This T cell receptor (beta chain) is from a study of T cell responses to AZD1222 COVID-19 vaccine. The repertoire was sequenced with immunoSEQ multiplex PCR; TCRdb's copy has only in-frame clones and lacks some. Among 55,000 to 70,000 clones, around 80% were seen once, and the ten largest hold about 12%. This receptor was taken from an adult in good health. Source: peripheral blood, taken on day 0 of AZD1222 vaccination.

CDR3 bases: TGTGCCAGCAGCTTGACAGGGAAGACTCAGCCCCAGCATTTT. This translates into CASSLTGKTQPQHF. The chain combines TRBV11-1 with TRBJ1-5; 7 bases align to TRBD1. Germline V gene data show CDR1 as SGHAT and CDR2 as FQDESV (reference sequence). The ends lost 3 bases at V and 6 bases at J; junction bases unmatched: 5. This CDR3 comprises 14 residues.